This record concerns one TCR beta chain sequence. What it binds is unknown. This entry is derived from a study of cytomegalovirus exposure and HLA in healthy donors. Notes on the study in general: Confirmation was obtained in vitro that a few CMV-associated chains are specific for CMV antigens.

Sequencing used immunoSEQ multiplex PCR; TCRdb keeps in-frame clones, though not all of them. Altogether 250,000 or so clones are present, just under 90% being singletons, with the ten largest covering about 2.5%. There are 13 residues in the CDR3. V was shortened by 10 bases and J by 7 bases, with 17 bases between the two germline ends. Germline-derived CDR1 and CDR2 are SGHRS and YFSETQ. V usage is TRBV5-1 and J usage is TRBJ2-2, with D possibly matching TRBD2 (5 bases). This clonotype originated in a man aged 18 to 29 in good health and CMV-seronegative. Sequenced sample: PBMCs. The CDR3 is CAGAESWLGELFF. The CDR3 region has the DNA TGCGCCGGAGCGGAATCGTGGCTCGGGGAGCTGTTTTTT.